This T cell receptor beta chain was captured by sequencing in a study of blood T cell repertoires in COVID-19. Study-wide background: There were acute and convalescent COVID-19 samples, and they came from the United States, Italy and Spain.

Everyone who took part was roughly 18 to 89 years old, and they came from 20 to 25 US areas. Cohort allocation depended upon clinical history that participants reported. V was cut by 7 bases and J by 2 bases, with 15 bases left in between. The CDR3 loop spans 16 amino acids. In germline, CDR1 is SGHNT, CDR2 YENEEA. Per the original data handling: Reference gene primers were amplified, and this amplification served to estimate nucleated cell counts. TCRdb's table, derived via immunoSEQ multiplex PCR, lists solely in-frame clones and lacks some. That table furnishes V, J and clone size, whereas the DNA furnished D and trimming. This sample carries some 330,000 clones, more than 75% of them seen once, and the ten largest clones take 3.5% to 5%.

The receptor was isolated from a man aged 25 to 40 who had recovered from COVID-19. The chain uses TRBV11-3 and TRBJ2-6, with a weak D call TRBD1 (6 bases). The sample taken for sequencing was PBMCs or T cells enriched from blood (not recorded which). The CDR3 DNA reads TGTGCCAGCAAAGTAAGAGCAGGGGCTGGGGCCAACGTCCTGACTTTC. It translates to CASKVRAGAGANVLTF.